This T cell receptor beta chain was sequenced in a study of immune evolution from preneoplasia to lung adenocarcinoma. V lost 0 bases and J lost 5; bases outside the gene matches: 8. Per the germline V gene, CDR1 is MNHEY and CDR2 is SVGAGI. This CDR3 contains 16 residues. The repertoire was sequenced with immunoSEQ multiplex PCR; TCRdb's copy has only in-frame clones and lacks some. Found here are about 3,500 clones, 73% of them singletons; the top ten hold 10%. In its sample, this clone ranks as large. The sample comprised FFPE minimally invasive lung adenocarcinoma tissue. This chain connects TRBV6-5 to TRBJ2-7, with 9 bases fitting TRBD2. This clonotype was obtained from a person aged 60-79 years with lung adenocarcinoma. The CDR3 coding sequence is TGTGCCAGCAGTTACTCCGCGGGAGGGCCGTCCAACGAGCAGTACTTC. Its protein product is CASSYSAGGPSNEQYF.